A single T cell receptor (beta chain) is shown here with its context. The target antigen is unknown. This entry is derived from a study of OX40 agonist ivuxolimab in advanced cancers. On the study more broadly: Patients were infused with ivuxolimab every 2 weeks at 0.01 to 10 mg/kg.

Findings and limits, study-wide: At 0.1 to 3.0 mg/kg, clonal expansion of CD4+ and CD8+ blood T cells had occurred by week 6. Those patients achieving a partial response at 0.1-3.0 mg/kg showed among the lowest clonal expansion.

Measured with immunoSEQ multiplex PCR; TCRdb has only the in-frame clones, and not every one. The sample includes 80,000 to 95,000 clones, roughly 90% seen only once; the top ten take 0.72%. V was cut by 0 bases and J by 9 bases, with 18 bases left in between. CDR1 GTSNPN and CDR2 SVGIG come from the germline V gene (reference sequence). The CDR3 runs to 16 residues. Peripheral blood came from all dose cohorts at three timepoints. The source material was CD4+ or CD8+ T cells sorted from blood, sampled in a trial of the OX40 agonist ivuxolimab. The sequence was obtained from an adult with an advanced solid tumor such as melanoma, head and neck, liver or kidney cancer. The J gene is TRBJ1-6, the V gene TRBV30, with D perhaps TRBD1 (6 bases). CDR3 region: CAWSVSLGGGGSPLHF. The CDR3 bases are TGTGCCTGGAGTGTCTCCCTGGGAGGGGGGGGTTCACCCCTCCACTTT.